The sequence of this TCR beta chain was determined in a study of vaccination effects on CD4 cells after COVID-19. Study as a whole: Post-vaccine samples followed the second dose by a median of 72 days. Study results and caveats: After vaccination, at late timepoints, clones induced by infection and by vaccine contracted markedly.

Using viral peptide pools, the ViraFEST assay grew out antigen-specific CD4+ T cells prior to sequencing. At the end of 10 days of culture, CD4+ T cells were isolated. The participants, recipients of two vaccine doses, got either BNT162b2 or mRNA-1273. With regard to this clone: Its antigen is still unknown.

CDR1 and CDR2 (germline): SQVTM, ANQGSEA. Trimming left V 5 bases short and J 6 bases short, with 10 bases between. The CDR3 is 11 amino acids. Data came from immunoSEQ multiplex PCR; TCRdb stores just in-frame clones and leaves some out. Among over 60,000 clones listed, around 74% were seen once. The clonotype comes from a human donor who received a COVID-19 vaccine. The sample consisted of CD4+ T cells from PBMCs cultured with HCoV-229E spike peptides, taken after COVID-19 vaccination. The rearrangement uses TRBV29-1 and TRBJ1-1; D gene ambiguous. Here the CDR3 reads CSVSEKAEAFF. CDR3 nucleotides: TGCAGCGTTTCAGAGAAGGCTGAAGCTTTCTTT.